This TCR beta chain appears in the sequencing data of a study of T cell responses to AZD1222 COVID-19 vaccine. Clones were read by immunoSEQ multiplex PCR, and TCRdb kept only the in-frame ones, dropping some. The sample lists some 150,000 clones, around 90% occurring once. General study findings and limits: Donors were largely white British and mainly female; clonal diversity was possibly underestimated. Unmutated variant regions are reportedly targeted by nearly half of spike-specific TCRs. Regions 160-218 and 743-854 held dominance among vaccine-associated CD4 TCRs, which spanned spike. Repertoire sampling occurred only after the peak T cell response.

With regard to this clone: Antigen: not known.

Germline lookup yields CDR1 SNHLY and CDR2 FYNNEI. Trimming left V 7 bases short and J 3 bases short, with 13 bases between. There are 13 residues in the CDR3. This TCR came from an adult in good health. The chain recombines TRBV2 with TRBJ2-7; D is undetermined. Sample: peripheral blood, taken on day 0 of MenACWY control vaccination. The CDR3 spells CASTMSLNYEQYF. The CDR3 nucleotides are TGTGCCAGCACGATGTCACTTAACTACGAGCAGTACTTC. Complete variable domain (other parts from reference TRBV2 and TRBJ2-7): EPEVTQTPSHQVTQMGQEVILRCVPISNHLYFYWYRQILGQKVEFLVSFYNNEISEKSEIFDDQFSVERPDGSNFTLKIRSTKLEDSAMYFCASTMSLNYEQYFGPGTRLTVT.